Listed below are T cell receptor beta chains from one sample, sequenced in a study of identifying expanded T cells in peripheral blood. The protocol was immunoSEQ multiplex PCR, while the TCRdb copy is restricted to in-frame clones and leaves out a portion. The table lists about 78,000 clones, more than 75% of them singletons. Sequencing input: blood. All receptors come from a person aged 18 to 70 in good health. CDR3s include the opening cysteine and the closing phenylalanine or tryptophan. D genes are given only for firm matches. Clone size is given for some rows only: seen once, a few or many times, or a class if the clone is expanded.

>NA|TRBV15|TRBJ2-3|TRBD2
TGTGCCACCAGCAGAGGGCTAGCGGGGGACACAGATACGCAGTATTTT
CATSRGLAGDTDTQYF
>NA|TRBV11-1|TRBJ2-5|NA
TGTGCCAGCAGCTTACAGGCGGGGCAAGAGACCCAGTACTTC
CASSLQAGQETQYF
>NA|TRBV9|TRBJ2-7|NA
TGTGCCAGCAGCGTAGGGCAGGGCCCCCTCGAGCAGTACTTC
CASSVGQGPLEQYF
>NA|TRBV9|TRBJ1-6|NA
TGTGCCAGCAGCGTAAGGGGCACCTATAATTCACCCCTCCACTTT
CASSVRGTYNSPLHF
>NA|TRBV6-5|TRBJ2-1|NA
TGTGCCAGCAGCGACGGGTGGAGCTCCTACAATGAGCAGTTCTTC
CASSDGWSSYNEQFF
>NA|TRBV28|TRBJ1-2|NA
TGTGCCAGCAGTTTGGCGGGGGCGCCCCGTGGCTACACCTTC
CASSLAGAPRGYTF
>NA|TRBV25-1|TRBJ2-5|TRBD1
TGTGCCAGCAGTGCTGAAGACAGGGGGCTAGAGACCCAGTACTTC
CASSAEDRGLETQYF
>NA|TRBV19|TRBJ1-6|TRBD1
TGTGCCAGTAGTCCCTCCGGGACAGTGGATTCACCCCTCCACTTT
CASSPSGTVDSPLHF
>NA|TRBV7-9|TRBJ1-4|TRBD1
TGTGCCAGCAGCACCGACACAGGGGGCGTAAAACTGTTTTTT
CASSTDTGGVKLFF
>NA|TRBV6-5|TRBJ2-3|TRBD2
TGTGCCAGCACCCCCTCGGGGGGTTCAGGAGATACGCAGTATTTT
CASTPSGGSGDTQYF
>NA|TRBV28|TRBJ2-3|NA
TGTGCCAGCAGTTCTTACAACCCCGGCGCAGATACGCAGTATTTT
CASSSYNPGADTQYF
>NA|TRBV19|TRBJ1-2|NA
TGTGCCAGTAGTATCCGGAGCTATGGCTACACCTTC
CASSIRSYGYTF
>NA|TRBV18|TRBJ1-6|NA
TGTGCCAGCTCACGAGAGCAGAGGTCACCCCTCCATTTT
CASSREQRSPLHF
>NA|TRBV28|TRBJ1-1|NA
TGTGCCAGCAGTTCTTTGGACTTGAACACTGAAGCTTTCTTT
CASSSLDLNTEAFF
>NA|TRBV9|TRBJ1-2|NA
TGTGCCAGCAGCGGGGGTGTTGATAACTATGGCTACACCTTC
CASSGGVDNYGYTF
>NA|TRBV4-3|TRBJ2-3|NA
TGCGCCAGCAGCCATGGGACCGGATTATCAGATACGCAGTATTTT
CASSHGTGLSDTQYF
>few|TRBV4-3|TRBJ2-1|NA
TGCGCCAGCAGCCAATCCTGGGGGGTCTACAATGAGCAGTTCTTC
CASSQSWGVYNEQFF
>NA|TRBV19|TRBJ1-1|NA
TGTGCCAGTAGTATCCCGTGGGCAGGCTCGAACACTGAAGCTTTCTTT
CASSIPWAGSNTEAFF
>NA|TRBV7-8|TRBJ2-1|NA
TGTGCCAGCAGCTTAGATTCCGGGACGGAGATTTACAATGAGCAGTTCTTC
CASSLDSGTEIYNEQFF
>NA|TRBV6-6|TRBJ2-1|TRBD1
TGTGCCAGCAGTACCTCGGACAGGCGGGTCAATGAGCAGTTCTTC
CASSTSDRRVNEQFF
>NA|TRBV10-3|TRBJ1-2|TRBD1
TGTGCCATAGCAAAGGGACAGACCAACTATGGCTACACCTTC
CAIAKGQTNYGYTF
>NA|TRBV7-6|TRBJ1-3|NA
TGTGCCAGCAGCTCCCCCAGGGGAACTGGAAACACCATATATTTT
CASSSPRGTGNTIYF
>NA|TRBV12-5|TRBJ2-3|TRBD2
TGTGCTAGTGGTTTGGCCGAGACTAGCGGGGGGGCCAATACGCAGTATTTT
CASGLAETSGGANTQYF
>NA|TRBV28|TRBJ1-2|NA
TGTGCCAGCAGTAGTGACTATGGCTACACCTTC
CASSSDYGYTF
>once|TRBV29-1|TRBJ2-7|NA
TGCAGCGTTGAACGACGTTCGACAGTCTACGAGCAGTACTTC
CSVERRSTVYEQYF
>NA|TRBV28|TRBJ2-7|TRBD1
TGTGCCAGCAGTTTACTCGGGACAGGGGTCTACGAGCAGTACTTC
CASSLLGTGVYEQYF
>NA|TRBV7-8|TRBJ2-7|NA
TGTGCCAGCAGCTTAGTTTCGGCCGACTACGAGCAGTACTTC
CASSLVSADYEQYF
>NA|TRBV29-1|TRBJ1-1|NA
TGCAGCGTCAGGACGAACACTGAAGCTTTCTTT
CSVRTNTEAFF
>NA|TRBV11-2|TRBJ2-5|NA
TGTGCCAGCAGGGGGCGCGGAGAAGAGACCCAGTACTTC
CASRGRGEETQYF
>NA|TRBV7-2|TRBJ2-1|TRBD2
TGTGCCAGCAGCCTTTTAGCCGGGACTACCTACAATGAGCAGTTCTTC
CASSLLAGTTYNEQFF
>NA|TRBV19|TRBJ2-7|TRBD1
TGTGCCAGTAGTATAGATCGGACAGGGCCCTACGAGCAGTACTTC
CASSIDRTGPYEQYF